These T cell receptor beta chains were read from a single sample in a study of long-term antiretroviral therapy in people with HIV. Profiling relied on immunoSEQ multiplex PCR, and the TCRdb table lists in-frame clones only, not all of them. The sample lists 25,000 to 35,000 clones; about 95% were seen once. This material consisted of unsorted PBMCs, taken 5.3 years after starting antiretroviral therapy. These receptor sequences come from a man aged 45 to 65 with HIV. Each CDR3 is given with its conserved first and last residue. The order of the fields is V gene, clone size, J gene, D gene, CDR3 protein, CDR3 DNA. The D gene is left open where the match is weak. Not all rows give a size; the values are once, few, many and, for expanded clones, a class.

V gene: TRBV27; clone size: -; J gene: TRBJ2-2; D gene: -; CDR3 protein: CASSLRGINTGELFF; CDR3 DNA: TGTGCCAGCAGTTTAAGGGGGATCAACACCGGGGAGCTGTTTTTT
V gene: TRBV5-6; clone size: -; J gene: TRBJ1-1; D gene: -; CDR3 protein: CASSLDPLDEAFF; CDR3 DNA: TGTGCCAGCAGCTTGGACCCGCTCGATGAAGCTTTCTTT
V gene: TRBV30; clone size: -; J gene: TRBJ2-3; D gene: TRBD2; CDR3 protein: CAWSERGGPSRTDTQYF; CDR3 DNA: TGTGCCTGGAGTGAACGGGGGGGCCCGAGTCGCACAGATACGCAGTATTTT
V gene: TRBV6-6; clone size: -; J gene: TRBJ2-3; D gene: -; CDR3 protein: CASRGTVSDTQYF; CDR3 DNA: TGTGCCAGCAGAGGGACGGTTAGCGATACGCAGTATTTT
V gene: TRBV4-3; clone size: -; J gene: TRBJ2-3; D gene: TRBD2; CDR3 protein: CASSQDLLAGGPADTQYF; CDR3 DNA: TGCGCCAGCAGCCAAGATCTTCTAGCGGGGGGCCCGGCGGATACGCAGTATTTT
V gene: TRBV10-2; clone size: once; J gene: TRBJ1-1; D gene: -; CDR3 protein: CASQTAMNTEAFF; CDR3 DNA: TGCGCCAGCCAGACAGCCATGAACACTGAAGCTTTCTTT
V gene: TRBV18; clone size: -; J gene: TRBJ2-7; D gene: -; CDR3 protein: CASSPGVVAYEQYF; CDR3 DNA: TGTGCCAGCTCACCCGGGGTCGTGGCCTACGAGCAGTACTTC
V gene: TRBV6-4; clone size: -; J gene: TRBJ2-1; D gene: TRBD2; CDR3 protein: CASSDSGGGAGNEQFF; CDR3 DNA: TGTGCCAGCAGTGACTCCGGCGGGGGGGCTGGAAATGAGCAGTTCTTC
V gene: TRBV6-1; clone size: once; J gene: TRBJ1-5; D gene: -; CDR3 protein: CASRQTGDNQPQHF; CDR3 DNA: TGTGCCAGCAGACAGACAGGAGACAATCAGCCCCAGCATTTT
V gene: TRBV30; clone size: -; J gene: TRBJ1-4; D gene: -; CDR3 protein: CAWNTRTNEKLFF; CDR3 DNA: TGTGCCTGGAACACAAGAACTAATGAAAAACTGTTTTTT
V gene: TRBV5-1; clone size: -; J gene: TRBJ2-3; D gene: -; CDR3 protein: CASSLKSRDTQYF; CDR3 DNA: TGCGCCAGCAGCTTGAAAAGCCGTGATACGCAGTATTTT
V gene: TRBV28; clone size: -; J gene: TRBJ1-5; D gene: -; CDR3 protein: CASISGNQPQHF; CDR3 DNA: TGTGCCAGCATTTCGGGGAATCAGCCCCAGCATTTT
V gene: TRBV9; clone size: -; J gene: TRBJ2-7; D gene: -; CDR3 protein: CASSVAAESYEQYF; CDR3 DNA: TGTGCCAGCAGCGTAGCGGCGGAATCCTACGAGCAGTACTTC
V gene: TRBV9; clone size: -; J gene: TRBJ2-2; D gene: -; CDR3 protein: CASSVRGADTGELFF; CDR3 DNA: TGTGCCAGCAGCGTACGGGGGGCCGACACCGGGGAGCTGTTTTTT
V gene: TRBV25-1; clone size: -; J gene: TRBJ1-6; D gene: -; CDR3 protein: CASSDMGRGGSPLHF; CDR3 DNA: TGTGCCAGCAGTGATATGGGCAGGGGAGGGTCACCCCTCCACTTT
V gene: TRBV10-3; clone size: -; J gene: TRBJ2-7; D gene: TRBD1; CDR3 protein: CAISEMGQTSYEQYF; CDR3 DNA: TGTGCCATCAGTGAGATGGGACAGACTTCCTACGAGCAGTACTTC
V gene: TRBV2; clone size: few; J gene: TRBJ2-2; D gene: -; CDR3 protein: CASRPSRDGELFF; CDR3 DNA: TGTGCCAGCAGACCATCAAGGGACGGGGAGCTGTTTTTT
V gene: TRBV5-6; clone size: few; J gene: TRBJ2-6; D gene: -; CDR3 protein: CASSFPSSVSGANVLTF; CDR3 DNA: TGTGCCAGCAGCTTTCCATCCTCTGTCTCTGGGGCCAACGTCCTGACTTTC
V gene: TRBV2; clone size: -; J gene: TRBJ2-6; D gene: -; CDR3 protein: CASTQGSSGANVLTF; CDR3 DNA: TGTGCCAGCACCCAGGGAAGCTCTGGGGCCAACGTCCTGACTTTC
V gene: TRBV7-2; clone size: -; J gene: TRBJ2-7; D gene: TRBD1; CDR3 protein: CASSLMGQGHEQYF; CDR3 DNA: TGTGCCAGCAGCTTAATGGGACAGGGCCACGAGCAGTACTTC
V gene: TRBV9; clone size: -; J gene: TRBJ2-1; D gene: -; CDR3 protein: CASSVVVGYEQFF; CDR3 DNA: TGTGCCAGCAGCGTAGTGGTAGGGTACGAGCAGTTCTTC
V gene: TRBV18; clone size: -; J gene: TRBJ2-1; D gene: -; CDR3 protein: CASSPDWGSGDPYNEQFF; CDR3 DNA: TGTGCCAGCTCACCAGATTGGGGTTCGGGTGATCCCTACAATGAGCAGTTCTTC
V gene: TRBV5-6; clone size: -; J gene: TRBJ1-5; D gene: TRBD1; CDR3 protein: CASSSRGGSTQPQHF; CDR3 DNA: TGTGCCAGCAGCTCGAGAGGGGGCAGCACTCAGCCCCAGCATTTT
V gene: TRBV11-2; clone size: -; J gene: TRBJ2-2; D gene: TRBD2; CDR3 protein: CASSLAGLAGFTGELFF; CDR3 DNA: TGTGCCAGCAGCTTAGCGGGACTAGCGGGGTTCACCGGGGAGCTGTTTTTT
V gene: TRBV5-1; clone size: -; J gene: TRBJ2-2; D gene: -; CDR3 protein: CASSLAPGSGELFF; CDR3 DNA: TGCGCCAGCAGCTTGGCCCCGGGGTCCGGGGAGCTGTTTTTT
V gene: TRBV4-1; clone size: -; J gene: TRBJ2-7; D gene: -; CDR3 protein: CASSQAGSYEQYF; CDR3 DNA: TGCGCCAGCAGCCAAGCGGGGTCCTACGAGCAGTACTTC
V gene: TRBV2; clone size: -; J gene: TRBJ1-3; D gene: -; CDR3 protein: CATREDLSGNTIYF; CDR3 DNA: TGTGCCACTAGGGAGGACCTTTCTGGAAACACCATATATTTT
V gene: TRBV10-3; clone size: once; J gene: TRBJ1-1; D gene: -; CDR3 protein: CAISDSNTEAFF; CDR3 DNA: TGTGCCATCAGTGATTCGAACACTGAAGCTTTCTTT
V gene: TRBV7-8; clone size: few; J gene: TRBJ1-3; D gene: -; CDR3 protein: CASSPDQGLENTIYF; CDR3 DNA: TGTGCCAGCAGCCCGGACCAGGGGCTGGAAAACACCATATATTTT
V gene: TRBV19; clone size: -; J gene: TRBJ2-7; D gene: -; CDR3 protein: CASSLLRTAIYEQYF; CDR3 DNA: TGTGCCAGTTCTCTCCTTAGGACAGCAATCTACGAGCAGTACTTC
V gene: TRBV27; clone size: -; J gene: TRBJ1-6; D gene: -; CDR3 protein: CASTPTGNSPLHF; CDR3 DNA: TGTGCCAGCACTCCAACAGGGAATTCACCCCTCCACTTT
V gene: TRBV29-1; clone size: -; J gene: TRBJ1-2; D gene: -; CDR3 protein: CSVDREGYGYTF; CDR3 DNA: TGCAGCGTTGACAGGGAGGGCTATGGCTACACCTTC
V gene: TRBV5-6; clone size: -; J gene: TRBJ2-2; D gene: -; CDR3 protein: CASSTRGLANTGELFF; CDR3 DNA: TGTGCCAGCAGCACCAGGGGTCTTGCGAACACCGGGGAGCTGTTTTTT
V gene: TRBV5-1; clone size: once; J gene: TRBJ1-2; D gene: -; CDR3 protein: CASSLSVGNYGYTF; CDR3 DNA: TGCGCCAGCAGCCTCTCAGTTGGCAACTATGGCTACACCTTC
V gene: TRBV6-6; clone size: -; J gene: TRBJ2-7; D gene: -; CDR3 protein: CASSYRGRIDEQYF; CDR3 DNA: TGTGCCAGCAGTTACCGGGGCAGGATCGACGAGCAGTACTTC
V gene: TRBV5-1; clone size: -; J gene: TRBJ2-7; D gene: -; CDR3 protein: CASSLLFGHLRYEQYF; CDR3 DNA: TGCGCCAGCAGCCTCCTCTTCGGACACCTCCGATACGAGCAGTACTTC
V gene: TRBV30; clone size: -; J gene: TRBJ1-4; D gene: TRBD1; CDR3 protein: CAAGQGMEKLFF; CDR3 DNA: TGTGCGGCTGGACAGGGGATGGAAAAACTGTTTTTT
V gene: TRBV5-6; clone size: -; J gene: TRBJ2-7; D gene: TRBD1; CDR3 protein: CASSPGQGAHEQYF; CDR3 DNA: TGTGCCAGCAGCCCGGGACAGGGGGCCCACGAGCAGTACTTC
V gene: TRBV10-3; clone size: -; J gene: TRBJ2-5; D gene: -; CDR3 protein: CAISPRQETQYF; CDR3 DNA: TGTGCCATCAGTCCGAGACAAGAGACCCAGTACTTC
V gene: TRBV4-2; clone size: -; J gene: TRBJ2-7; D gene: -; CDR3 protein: CASSLAGASYEQYF; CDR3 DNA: TGTGCCAGCAGCTTGGCGGGGGCTTCCTACGAGCAGTACTTC
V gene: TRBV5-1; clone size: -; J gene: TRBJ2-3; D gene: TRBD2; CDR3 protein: CASSQPSGLAGGVGTQYF; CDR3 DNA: TGCGCCAGCAGCCAACCCTCGGGACTAGCGGGGGGGGTCGGTACGCAGTATTTT
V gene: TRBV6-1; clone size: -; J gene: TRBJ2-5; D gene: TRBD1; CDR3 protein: CASSLDRGGTQYF; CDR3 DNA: TGTGCCAGCAGCTTGGACAGGGGGGGGACCCAGTACTTC